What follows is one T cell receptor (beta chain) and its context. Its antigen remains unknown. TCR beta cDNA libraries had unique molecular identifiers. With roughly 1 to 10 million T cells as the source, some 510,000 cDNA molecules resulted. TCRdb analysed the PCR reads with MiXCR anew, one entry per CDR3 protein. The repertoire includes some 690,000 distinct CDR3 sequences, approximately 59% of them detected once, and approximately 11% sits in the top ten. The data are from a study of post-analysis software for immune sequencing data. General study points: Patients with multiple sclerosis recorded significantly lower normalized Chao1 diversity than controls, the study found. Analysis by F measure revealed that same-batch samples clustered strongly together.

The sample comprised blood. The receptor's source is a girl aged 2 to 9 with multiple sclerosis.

CDR3 residues: CASSGRTSGGNTGELFF. CDR3 bases: TGTGCCAGCAGCGGACGGACTAGCGGGGGAAACACCGGGGAGCTGTTTTTT. The chain has TRBV11-2 and TRBJ2-2, with 13 bases fitting TRBD2. The CDR3 consists of 17 residues. The germline CDR1 and CDR2 sequences are SGHAT and FQNNGV. The V gene end was trimmed by 5 bases and the J gene end by 2 bases; junction bases not matched to a gene: 5.